This T cell receptor beta chain emerged from a study of blood T cell repertoires in COVID-19. Some clones are missing from TCRdb's copy, which holds only in-frame ones; the method was immunoSEQ multiplex PCR. The sample consists of tens of thousands of clones, 84% of them appearing once. Germline lookup yields CDR1 SGHRS and CDR2 YFSETQ. This CDR3 is built from 15 residues. J gave up 5 bases and V 0 bases, and 7 bases lay outside the gene matches. The receptor comes from a man aged 60-69 years with acute or convalescent COVID-19. Sequencing was performed on peripheral blood. The gene calls are TRBV5-1 and TRBJ1-1; the match to TRBD1 covers 7 bases. CDR3 residues: CASSLEGTVGTEAFF. The CDR3 nucleotides are TGCGCCAGCAGCTTGGAGGGGACAGTTGGGACTGAAGCTTTCTTT.